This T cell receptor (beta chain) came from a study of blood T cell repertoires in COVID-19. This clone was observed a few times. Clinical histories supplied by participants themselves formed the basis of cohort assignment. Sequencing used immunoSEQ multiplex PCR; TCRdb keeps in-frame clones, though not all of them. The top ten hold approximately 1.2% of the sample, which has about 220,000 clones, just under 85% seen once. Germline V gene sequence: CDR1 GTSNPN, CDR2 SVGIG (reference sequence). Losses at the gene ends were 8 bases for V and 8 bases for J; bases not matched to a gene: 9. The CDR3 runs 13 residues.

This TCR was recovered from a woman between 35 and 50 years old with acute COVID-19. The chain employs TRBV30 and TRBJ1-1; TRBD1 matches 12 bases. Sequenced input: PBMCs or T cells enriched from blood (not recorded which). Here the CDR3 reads CAGHGTGGLEAFF. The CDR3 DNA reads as TGTGCCGGTCACGGGACAGGGGGCCTCGAAGCTTTCTTT.